This is a list of T cell receptor beta chains from one sample in a study of blood T cell repertoires in COVID-19. This table comes from immunoSEQ multiplex PCR, and its TCRdb copy is limited to in-frame clones, with some not included. Of under 200,000 clones listed, 65% to 85% are singletons. The specimen was peripheral blood. The receptors come from a woman at least 80 years old with acute or convalescent COVID-19. The conserved cysteine and the conserved F or W are not part of the CDR3 here.

v_call cdr3_aa
TRBV18 ASSAIGTGDSPLH
TRBV4-1 ASSQEGLVYSNQPQH
TRBV18 ASSPQDRNQPQH
TRBV18 ASSIADSGANVLT
TRBV4-1 ASSLGREANYGYT
TRBV2 ATKVLAGWADTQY
TRBV30 AWSPYTEAF
TRBV3-1/TRBV3-2 ASSSEGQGLYGYT
TRBV5-1 ASSLEGTDNQPQH
TRBV19 ASSPPGHLTRYGYT
TRBV18 ASSPFDSGQRDTEAF
TRBV6-5 ASSFDRAPYEQY
TRBV3-1/TRBV3-2 ASSEPGGRSDEQY
TRBV18 ASSDGTGEGTQY
TRBV20-1 SASLAGGWV
TRBV18 ASSPRQGSYGYT
TRBV25-1 ASSDPLSGTGNYGYT
TRBV18 ASSPAGTGASTNEKLF
TRBV30 ACLVQLVAAGYT
TRBV4-2 ASSHSRGPYEQY
TRBV3-1/TRBV3-2 ASSQVRPRTGPNGYT
TRBV10-2 ASSETGGLFGYT
TRBV6-2/TRBV6-3 ASSYAWTARDGYT
TRBV6-5 ASSSGTGSYQPQH
TRBV20-1 SASDTASTDTQY
TRBV7-9 ASSPRDSGFGSYT
TRBV11-3 ASSLGGAETQY
TRBV5-1 ASSWGQGIEKLF
TRBV3-1/TRBV3-2 ASSHEGADYGYT
TRBV18 ASTPFQGYNTEAF
TRBV9 ASSVFRGGTGELF
TRBV14 ASSALRGIADTQY
TRBV10-3 AISEWRQVVSYEQY
TRBV19 ASSRTGATYNEQF
TRBV5-1 ASSDTTGGQETQY
TRBV29-1 SVEGATSGISYEQY
TRBV2 ASSPTGQGGQPQH
TRBV11-2 ASSFLNSPLH
TRBV28 ASRTGPNEKLF
TRBV27 ASPTRRFQETQY
TRBV6-5 ASSTWTSGSYEQY
TRBV4-2 ASSQDLLRGGWDTQY